This T cell receptor beta chain was obtained from a study of T cells in Graves' hyperthyroidism and ophthalmopathy. This clonotype came up many times. CDR3 length: 17 amino acids. Germline-derived CDR1 and CDR2 are MGHRA and YSYEKL. After removal of 6 bases from V and 0 bases from J, the junction contained 11 bases not matched to a gene. The investigators amplified TCR beta CDR3 regions from RNA transcripts. HTBI primers were used for first-round RT-PCR of the TCR CDR3. TCRdb itself ran the multiplex PCR reads through MiXCR, one entry per CDR3 protein. The table records roughly 110,000 distinct CDR3 sequences, 15% to 20% of them present only once.

This chain links TRBV4-1 with TRBJ1-1, with 9 bases fitting TRBD1. This clonotype was obtained from a woman aged 45-65 years with Graves' hyperthyroidism. The sequenced material came from blood. CDR3 in DNA: TGCGCCAGCAGGGGGGAACTGGGACAGGGCATGAACACTGAAGCTTTCTTT. Translated, it gives CASRGELGQGMNTEAFF.